The next 26 T cell receptor beta chains were all read from a single sample in a study of T cell responses to AZD1222 COVID-19 vaccine (dated by TCRdb to the early 2020s). Library generation was performed with the immunoSEQ multiplex PCR assay. As stored in TCRdb, this immuneACCESS dataset retains in-frame rearrangements with V and J assigned. A fraction of the clones does not appear; measured against another copy, unresolved V genes explain less than half of the discrepancy, and the remainder lacks a known reason. The sample table holds tens of thousands of clones, of which more than 75% were seen once. The ten largest clonotypes hold roughly 5.2% of the sample. The time point tag for this specimen amounts to: about 28 days (+/-7) after the second vaccine dose. The source material was peripheral blood, sampled 28 days after the second AZD1222 dose. The receptors stem from an adult who received the AZD1222 COVID-19 vaccine.

The chain couples TRBV2 to TRBJ2-7; no definite D call. Trimming shortened V by 10 bases and J by 1 base, and 14 bases separated the two germline ends. Looked up from germline, CDR1 is SNHLY and CDR2 is FYNNEI. This CDR3 is 13 amino acids long. CDR3 nucleotides: TGTGCCATCTCAACTCCCAGGTCCTACGAGCAGTACGTC. Residues: CAISTPRSYEQYV.

This chain connects TRBV10-2 to TRBJ2-5; 9 nucleotides agree with TRBD1. CDR3 length: 14 amino acids. Germline V gene data show CDR1 as WSHSY and CDR2 as SAAADI. The J segment lost 3 bases and the V segment lost 6 bases, leaving 5 bases of the junction unmatched. DNA for the CDR3: TGCGCCAGCAGCGGGACAGGGAGTAAAGAGACCCAGTACTTC. Its translation: CASSGTGSKETQYF.

The chain has TRBV28 and TRBJ1-1, with D perhaps matching TRBD1 (6 bases). V was trimmed by 4 bases and J by 11 bases, leaving 23 bases between them. The CDR3 loop spans 15 amino acids. CDR1 MDHEN and CDR2 SYDVKM come from the germline V gene. As DNA, the CDR3 is TGTGCCAGCAGTTCTAAGGGGGGGATACGCCGTGGGGCTTTCTTT. It codes for CASSSKGGIRRGAFF.

This chain joins TRBV19 and TRBJ2-4; 11 bases fit TRBD2. Trimming removed 6 bases from V and 0 bases from J; junction bases left unmatched: 4. Germline CDR1 is LNHDA and CDR2 is SQIVND (reference sequence). There are 16 residues in the CDR3. The CDR3 sequence: CASRLAGVAAKNIQYF. The CDR3 bases are TGTGCCAGTAGACTAGCGGGAGTAGCAGCCAAAAACATTCAGTACTTC.

The J gene is TRBJ2-1, the V gene TRBV9; TRBD1 matches 7 bases. Germline CDR1 reads SGDLS; CDR2 reads YYNGEE. This CDR3 is built from 15 residues. J lost 3 bases, V lost 4 bases, and 7 bases had no gene match. DNA of the CDR3: TGTGCCAGCAGCACTCAACAGGGGTTCTACAATGAGCAGTTCTTC. The encoded protein is CASSTQQGFYNEQFF.

The chain couples TRBV10-3 to TRBJ2-2, with unresolved D. Germline V gene data show CDR1 as ENHRY and CDR2 as SYGVKD. V was trimmed by 6 bases and J by 4 bases, leaving 12 bases between them. This CDR3 contains 14 residues. The CDR3 loop reads CAIRPDPGTGELFF. CDR3 sequence (DNA): TGTGCCATCAGGCCCGACCCGGGCACCGGGGAGCTGTTTTTT.

CDR3 protein: CASSRGTVAYEQYF. CDR3 DNA: TGTGCCAGCAGCCGGGGGACAGTCGCCTACGAGCAGTACTTC. The chain employs TRBV5-8 and TRBJ2-7; perhaps TRBD1 as D (7 bases). CDR1 and CDR2 from the germline V gene are SGHTS and YDEGEE. V was trimmed by 4 bases and J by 2 bases, leaving 13 bases between them. This CDR3 has 14 residues.

This chain uses TRBV9 with TRBJ2-2; 9 bases match TRBD2. V lost 2 bases to trimming and J lost 3 bases; unmatched junction nucleotides: 5. This CDR3 is built from 16 residues. CDR1 and CDR2 from the germline V gene are SGDLS and YYNGEE. The CDR3 region is CASSVRLAAHTGELFF. The CDR3 DNA reads as TGTGCCAGCAGCGTGAGACTAGCGGCTCACACCGGGGAGCTGTTTTTT.

This clone has just a few counts. The chain joins TRBV6-1 to TRBJ1-1, with 8 nucleotides matching TRBD1. There are 13 residues in the CDR3. J lost 10 bases, V lost 1 base, and 5 bases had no gene match. Germline CDR1 is MNHNS and CDR2 is SASEGT. The CDR3 is CASSEGTGKRAFF. The CDR3 bases are TGTGCCAGCAGTGAAGGGACAGGGAAACGAGCTTTCTTT.

This chain links TRBV2 with TRBJ1-6; 7 bases are a match to TRBD1. Per germline, CDR1 SNHLY and CDR2 FYNNEI. The V and J ends lost 0 bases and 7 bases, in that order; junction bases with no gene match: 3. The CDR3 spans 15 residues. CDR3 region: CASSEAQGGNSPLHF. The CDR3 region has the DNA TGTGCCAGCAGTGAAGCGCAGGGGGGGAATTCACCCCTCCACTTT. Drawing the rest from reference TRBV2 and TRBJ1-6, the complete variable domain is EPEVTQTPSHQVTQMGQEVILRCVPISNHLYFYWYRQILGQKVEFLVSFYNNEISEKSEIFDDQFSVERPDGSNFTLKIRSTKLEDSAMYFCASSEAQGGNSPLHFGNGTRLTVT.

The chain couples TRBV2 to TRBJ2-7, with 7 positions matching TRBD2. This CDR3 spans 14 amino acids. Trimming cost V 5 bases and J 5 bases; bases outside gene matches: 9. The germline CDR1 and CDR2 sequences are SNHLY and FYNNEI. The CDR3 here is CASSRAGEGHEQYF. DNA of the CDR3: TGTGCCAGCAGTCGGGCGGGGGAGGGCCACGAGCAGTACTTC.

In its sample, this clone was seen once. The chain combines TRBV2 with TRBJ1-1; D gene uncertain. The V gene's germline CDR1 is SNHLY and CDR2 FYNNEI. This CDR3 has 12 amino acids. V was clipped by 7 bases and J by 0 bases, with 6 bases between them. CDR3 in DNA: TGTGCCAGCAAGGGTCTGAACACTGAAGCTTTCTTT. This gives the protein CASKGLNTEAFF.

The chain employs TRBV5-1 and TRBJ1-1, with 9 nucleotides matching TRBD1. The junction had 2 bases not matched to a gene; V was cut back by 2 bases and J by 3 bases. The CDR3 has 14 residues. CDR1 SGHRS and CDR2 YFSETQ come from the germline V gene. CDR3 sequence: CASSLRQGDTEAFF. DNA of the CDR3: TGCGCCAGCAGCTTAAGACAGGGGGACACTGAAGCTTTCTTT.

CDR3: CASSAPPAGEDTEAFF. The CDR3, as DNA: TGTGCCAGCAGCGCCCCCCCGGCAGGGGAGGACACTGAAGCTTTCTTT. The chain uses TRBV9 and TRBJ1-1, with a weak D call TRBD1 (6 bases). CDR1 SGDLS and CDR2 YYNGEE come from the germline V gene. Trimming cost V 3 bases and J 3 bases, with 18 bases left between them. The CDR3 is 16 amino acids. The variable domain in full, completed from reference TRBV9 and TRBJ1-1, reads DSGVTQTPKHLITATGQRVTLRCSPRSGDLSVYWYQQSLDQGLQFLIQYYNGEERAKGNILERFSAQQFPDLHSELNLSSLELGDSALYFCASSAPPAGEDTEAFFGQGTRLTVV.

This rearrangement joins TRBV15 to TRBJ1-4, with TRBD1 as a possible D gene (5 bases). V lost 1 base to trimming and J lost 5 bases, with 14 bases between them. The CDR3 is made up of 16 amino acids. Germline CDR1 reads LNHNV; CDR2 reads YYDKDF (reference sequence). DNA of the CDR3: TGTGCCACCAGCAGAGGAGGGGCAGGGCGAAATGAAAAACTGTTTTTT. Translated: CATSRGGAGRNEKLFF.

The J gene is TRBJ2-7, the V gene TRBV6-5; 11 nucleotides agree with TRBD1. Germline CDR1 and CDR2: MNHEY and SVGAGI. Trimming removed 6 bases from V and 4 bases from J; junction bases left unmatched: 2. The CDR3 has 13 amino acids. CDR3 sequence reads: CASRDRGPYEQYF. The CDR3 DNA sequence: TGTGCCAGCAGGGACAGGGGGCCATACGAGCAGTACTTC.

This clone was observed a single time. V is TRBV11-2 and J is TRBJ1-6; TRBD1 agrees at 9 bases. The V and J ends lost 3 bases and 8 bases, in that order; junction bases with no gene match: 5. The germline V gene encodes CDR1 SGHAT and CDR2 FQNNGV. The CDR3 has 15 amino acids. The CDR3 DNA reads as TGTGCCAGCAGCTTCGGGACAGGGACGGATTCACCCCTCCACTTT. Translating it yields CASSFGTGTDSPLHF.

The J gene is TRBJ1-2, the V gene TRBV30; D ambiguous. Germline CDR1 and CDR2: GTSNPN and SVGIG (reference sequence). V was pared by 6 bases and J by 0 bases, with 11 bases between. The CDR3 loop spans 13 amino acids. CDR3 nucleotide sequence: TGTGCCTGTCCAAGGACGGCTAACTATGGCTACACCTTC. Encoded protein: CACPRTANYGYTF.

In this sample, this clone turned up once. CDR3 sequence reads: CASSLEGREGYTF. Here the CDR3 DNA reads TGCGCCAGCAGCTTGGAAGGGAGGGAAGGCTACACCTTC. This chain joins TRBV5-1 and TRBJ1-2; D gene uncertain. Trimming pared 0 bases from V and 8 bases from J, leaving 11 bases between. There are 13 residues in the CDR3. Germline CDR1 and CDR2: SGHRS and YFSETQ.

The CDR3 sequence is CASSLAGTSTDTQYF. CDR3 nucleotide sequence: TGTGCCAGCAGCTTAGCCGGGACCAGCACAGATACGCAGTATTTT. J is TRBJ2-3 and V is TRBV11-2, with D perhaps given as TRBD1 or TRBD2 (5 bases each). Deletions cut 1 base from V and 0 bases from J, with 8 bases between. CDR3 length equals 15 residues. Germline values: CDR1 SGHAT, CDR2 FQNNGV.

V usage is TRBV6-5 and J usage is TRBJ1-1; D unclear. Trimming took 7 bases from V and 8 from J, leaving 14 bases between them. Germline V gene data show CDR1 as MNHEY and CDR2 as SVGAGI. The CDR3 covers 12 residues. As DNA, the CDR3 is TGTGCCAGCATCTCCCCCGCCAGGGAAGCTTTCTTT. The encoded protein is CASISPAREAFF.

This clone was counted a few times. Here the CDR3 DNA reads TGTGCCAGCAGTTTAGGCAGCACCTACGAGCAGTACTTC. It is translated as CASSLGSTYEQYF. The chain couples TRBV27 to TRBJ2-7; D ambiguous. V was cut by 2 bases and J by 2 bases, with 7 bases left in between. The CDR3 extends over 13 amino acids. Germline CDR1 MNHEY, CDR2 SMNVEV (reference sequence).

The V call is TRBV5-4, the J call TRBJ2-1; TRBD1 aligns across 10 bases. Germline values: CDR1 SGHNT, CDR2 YYREEE (reference sequence). The trim removed 7 bases at V and 1 base at J, leaving 5 bases unmatched. The CDR3 consists of 15 residues. CDR3 DNA: TGTGCCAGCGCCCGGGACAGGGGATCCTACAATGAGCAGTTCTTC. Translated, it gives CASARDRGSYNEQFF.

V is TRBV7-2 and J is TRBJ1-1; possibly TRBD1 for D (6 bases). CDR3 length: 15 residues. Germline loops: CDR1 SGHTA, CDR2 FQGNSA. Deletions cut 6 bases from V and 7 bases from J, with 21 bases between. In DNA form, the CDR3 reads TGTGCCAGCAGTCTACAGGACCCAGGGGCGGGTGAAGCTTTCTTT. Protein product: CASSLQDPGAGEAFF.

This clone appeared a single time. J is TRBJ2-7 and V is TRBV5-6, with D tentatively TRBD1 or TRBD2 (6 bases each). There are 17 residues in the CDR3. CDR1 and CDR2 (germline): SGHDT, YYEEEE. V lost 4 bases and J lost 6, with 26 bases in between. CDR3 sequence (DNA): TGTGCCAGCAGCCCCCTGGGTCCGGGGGCCGCCGGGACCGAGCAGTACTTC. Translation: CASSPLGPGAAGTEQYF.

This chain joins TRBV19 and TRBJ2-2; D is possibly TRBD1 (5 bases). The germline CDR1 and CDR2 sequences are LNHDA and SQIVND (reference sequence). Trimming removed 6 bases at V and 4 bases at J, with 9 bases between. The CDR3 consists of 13 residues. CDR3 in DNA: TGTGCCAGTAGCCGGACATCCACCGGGGAGCTGTTTTTT. Translating gives CASSRTSTGELFF.